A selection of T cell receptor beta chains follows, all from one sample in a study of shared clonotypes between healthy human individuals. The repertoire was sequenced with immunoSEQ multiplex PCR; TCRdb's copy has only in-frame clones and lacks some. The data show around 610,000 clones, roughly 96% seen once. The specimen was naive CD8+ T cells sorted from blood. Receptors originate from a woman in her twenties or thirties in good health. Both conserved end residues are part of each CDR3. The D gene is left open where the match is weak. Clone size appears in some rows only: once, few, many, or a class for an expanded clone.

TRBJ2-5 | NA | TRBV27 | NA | TGTGCCAGCAGTTCCGGTGGAGCCGGGGGGACCCAGTACTTC | CASSSGGAGGTQYF
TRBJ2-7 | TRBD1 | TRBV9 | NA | TGTGCCAGCAGCGTAGGAAGGGGGCTCCCCTACGAGCAGTACTTC | CASSVGRGLPYEQYF
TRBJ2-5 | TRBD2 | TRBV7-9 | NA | TGTGCCAGCAGCTTAGTGCGTGTTAGCGGGCAAGAGACCCAGTACTTC | CASSLVRVSGQETQYF
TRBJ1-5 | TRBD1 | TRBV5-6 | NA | TGTGCCAGCAGCGCGGACAGGGCCCGTAATCAGCCCCAGCATTTT | CASSADRARNQPQHF
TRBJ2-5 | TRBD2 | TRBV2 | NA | TGTGCCAGTCGAACTGCCGCCGGGAGGGAGACCCAGTACTTC | CASRTAAGRETQYF
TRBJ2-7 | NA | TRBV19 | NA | TGTGCCAGTAGTATAACCGGGGACTACGAGCAGTACTTC | CASSITGDYEQYF
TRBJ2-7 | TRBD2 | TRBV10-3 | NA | TGTGCCATCAGTGGAGGGACTAGCGGCATACTATCCTACGAGCAGTACTTC | CAISGGTSGILSYEQYF
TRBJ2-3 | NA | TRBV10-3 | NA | TGTGCCATCAGTGGAGTCACAGATACGCAGTATTTT | CAISGVTDTQYF
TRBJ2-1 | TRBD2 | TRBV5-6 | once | TGTGCCAGCAGCCCGGGGGGAGTTGGAGCCGATGAGCAGTTCTTC | CASSPGGVGADEQFF
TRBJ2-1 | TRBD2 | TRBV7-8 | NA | TGTGCCAGCAGCTCCTTAGCGGGAGGGTTCAATGAGCAGTTCTTC | CASSSLAGGFNEQFF
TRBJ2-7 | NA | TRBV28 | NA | TGTGCCAGCAGTTTCCCGGGGGAGGCCTACGAGCAGTACTTC | CASSFPGEAYEQYF
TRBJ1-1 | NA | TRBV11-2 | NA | TGTGCCAGCTCCTCCCCCCAGACGGAGGAGGACACTGAAGCTTTCTTT | CASSSPQTEEDTEAFF
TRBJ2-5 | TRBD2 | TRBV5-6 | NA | TGTGCCAGCAGCTTGGCCTCAGGGAGGGAGCAGTACTTC | CASSLASGREQYF
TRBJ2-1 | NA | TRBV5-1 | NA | TGCGCCAGCAGCTTCAACAGGTGGTTCTACAATGAGCAGTTCTTC | CASSFNRWFYNEQFF
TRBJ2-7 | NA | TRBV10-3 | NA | TGTGCCATCAGTGACCCGTCGGAGGGCCAATCGCACGAGCAGTACTTC | CAISDPSEGQSHEQYF
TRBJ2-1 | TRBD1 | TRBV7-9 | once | TGTGCCAGCAGCACCGGGACAGGGGGGGTGGATGAGCAGTTCTTC | CASSTGTGGVDEQFF
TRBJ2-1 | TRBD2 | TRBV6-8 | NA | TGTGCCAGCAGTTACTCGATACGGGAGGACTCCTACAATGAGCAGTTCTTC | CASSYSIREDSYNEQFF
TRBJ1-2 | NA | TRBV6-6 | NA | TGTGCCAGCACTTCGGTCAGGGATGGCTACACCTTC | CASTSVRDGYTF
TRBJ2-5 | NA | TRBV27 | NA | TGTGCCACCTCTTTTTCCCCCGGGGAGACCCAGTACTTC | CATSFSPGETQYF
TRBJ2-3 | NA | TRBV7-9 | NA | TGTGCCAGCAGCTTGGATTCAAATCTGGGAGATACGCAGTATTTT | CASSLDSNLGDTQYF
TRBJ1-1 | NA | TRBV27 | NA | TGTGCCAGCAGTTTCCAGGGACTGAACACTGAAGCTTTCTTT | CASSFQGLNTEAFF
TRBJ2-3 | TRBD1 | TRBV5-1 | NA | TGCGCCAGCAGCGTTAACAGGGGCCCCTCCTCAGATACGCAGTATTTT | CASSVNRGPSSDTQYF
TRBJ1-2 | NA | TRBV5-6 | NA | TGTGCCAGCAGCTTGGATCTGCAATCTGTTGGCTACACCTTC | CASSLDLQSVGYTF
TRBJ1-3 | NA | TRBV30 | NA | TGTGCCTCGACGGAGCCCTCTGGAAACACCATATATTTT | CASTEPSGNTIYF
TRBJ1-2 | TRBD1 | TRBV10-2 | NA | TGCGCCAGCAGCCCGGGACAGGGGGCCTATGGCTACACCTTC | CASSPGQGAYGYTF
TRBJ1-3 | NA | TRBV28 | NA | TGTGCCAGCAGTTTGTTTCAGAGCTCTGGAAACACCATATATTTT | CASSLFQSSGNTIYF
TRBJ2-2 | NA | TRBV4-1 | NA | TGCGCCAGCAGCCACATTGCCGGGGAGCTGTTTTTT | CASSHIAGELFF
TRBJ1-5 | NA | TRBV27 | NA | TGTGCCAGCAGTTTACACGGAGGAAGCAATCAGCCCCAGCATTTT | CASSLHGGSNQPQHF
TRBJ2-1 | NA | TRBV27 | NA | TGTGCCAGCTCTGCCCCGGGACGGATAAATGAGCAGTTCTTC | CASSAPGRINEQFF
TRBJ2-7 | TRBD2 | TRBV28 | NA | TGTGCCAGCAGGACCGCTAGCGGGAGGGCCTACGAGCAGTACTTC | CASRTASGRAYEQYF
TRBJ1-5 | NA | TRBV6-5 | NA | TGTGCCAGCACCCTTACAATGGGTTCTCAGCCCCAGCATTTT | CASTLTMGSQPQHF
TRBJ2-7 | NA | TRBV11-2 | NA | TGTGCCAGCAGCTTCATTGGCGAGCAGTACTTC | CASSFIGEQYF
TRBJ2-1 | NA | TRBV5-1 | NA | TGCGCCAGCAGCTTGGGGATAGCAAAAACTAGGGGGAATGAGCAGTTCTTC | CASSLGIAKTRGNEQFF
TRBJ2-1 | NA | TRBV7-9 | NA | TGTGCCAGCAGCTTAGCTAGCGGAGAGTACAATGAGCAGTTCTTC | CASSLASGEYNEQFF
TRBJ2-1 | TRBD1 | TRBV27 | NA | TGTGCCAGCAGTTGGGGACAGAACTACAATGAGCAGTTCTTC | CASSWGQNYNEQFF
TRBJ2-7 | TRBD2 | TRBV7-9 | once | TGTGCCAGCAGCCCAGGACTAGCGGGAGGTAGCTACGAGCAGTACTTC | CASSPGLAGGSYEQYF
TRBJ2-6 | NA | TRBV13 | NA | TGTGCCAGCAGCACAGGGTACTCTGGGGCCAACGTCCTGACTTTC | CASSTGYSGANVLTF
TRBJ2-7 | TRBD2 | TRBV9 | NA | TGTGCCAGCAGCGGTAGCGGGAGAGTTAGCGACGAGCAGTACTTC | CASSGSGRVSDEQYF
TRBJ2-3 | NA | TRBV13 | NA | TGTGCCAGCAGCTTACCAATGGACGCAGATACGCAGTATTTT | CASSLPMDADTQYF
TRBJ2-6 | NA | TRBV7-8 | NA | TGTGCCAGCAGCTTAGAGGCGGGTAGCTCTGGGGCCAACGTCCTGACTTTC | CASSLEAGSSGANVLTF
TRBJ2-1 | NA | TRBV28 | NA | TGTGCCAGCAGAACCCCACTAGGGAATGAGCAGTTCTTC | CASRTPLGNEQFF
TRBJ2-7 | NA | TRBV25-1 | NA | TGTGCCAGCAGTGGGGGGGGCCACGAGCAGTACTTC | CASSGGGHEQYF
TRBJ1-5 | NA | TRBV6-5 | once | TGTGCCAGCAGCCCCGGACAGTACAATCAGCCCCAGCATTTT | CASSPGQYNQPQHF
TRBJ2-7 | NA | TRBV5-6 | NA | TGTGCCAGCAGCTTTCCGGGGTTCGAGCAGTACTTC | CASSFPGFEQYF
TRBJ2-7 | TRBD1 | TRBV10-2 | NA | TGCGCCAGCAGTGAGACGACAGGGGGCTACGAGCAGTACTTC | CASSETTGGYEQYF
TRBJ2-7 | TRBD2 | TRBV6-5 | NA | TGTGCCAGCAGTTACTCGATCGGGACTAAGGCCTACGAGCAGTACTTC | CASSYSIGTKAYEQYF
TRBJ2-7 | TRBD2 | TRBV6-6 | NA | TGTGCCAGCAGTTTCACGGGAGGCTACGAGCAGTACTTC | CASSFTGGYEQYF
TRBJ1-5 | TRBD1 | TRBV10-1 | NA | TGCGCCAGCAGGACAGGGGTCGATCAGCCCCAGCATTTT | CASRTGVDQPQHF
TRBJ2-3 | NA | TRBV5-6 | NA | TGTGCCAGCAGCTTGGTCAGCCGAACCGTTTATACGCAGTATTTT | CASSLVSRTVYTQYF
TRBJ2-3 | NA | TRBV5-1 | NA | TGCGCCAGCAGCTTGGGACAGGGAGGGACAGATACGCAGTATTTT | CASSLGQGGTDTQYF
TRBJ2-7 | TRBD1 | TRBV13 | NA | TGTGCCAGCAGCTTAGCGATAACAGGGGGTTCCTACGAGCAGTACTTC | CASSLAITGGSYEQYF
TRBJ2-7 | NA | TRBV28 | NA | TGTGCCAGCAGTTTACCCCGGGCCCGGGAGATGGCCTACGAGCAGTACTTC | CASSLPRAREMAYEQYF
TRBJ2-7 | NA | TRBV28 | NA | TGTGCCAGCACCCCGGGTTGGAGGGCCCCGCCTGGGCAGTACTTC | CASTPGWRAPPGQYF
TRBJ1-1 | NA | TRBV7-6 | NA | TGTGCCAGCAGCTGGGAGAGCGGGGCCACTGAAGCTTTCTTT | CASSWESGATEAFF
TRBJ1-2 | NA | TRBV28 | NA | TGTGCCAGCTTGGACAGTCGGGCCTATGGCTACACCTTC | CASLDSRAYGYTF